The entry below gives a single T cell receptor beta chain sequence along with its context. This receptor's antigen is unknown. Base qualities are not recorded, but no much larger clone differs from it by a single base. The 35 to 40 donors, aged about 6 to 95 years, were systemically healthy Caucasian individuals from Russia. Around 9.7 milliliters of peripheral blood were collected from each donor into EDTA-treated Vacutainer tubes. PBMCs were isolated by Ficoll-Paque density-gradient centrifugation, with at least 7 million obtained per sample. Trizol reagent was used to extract total RNA from the PBMCs, yielding at least 6 micrograms per sample. For every donor, flow cytometry on a PBMC aliquot measured the percentage of naive CD45RAhigh/CD27high T cells. These data originate in a study of blood T cells in healthy people across ages (dated by TCRdb to the mid-2010s). At the level of the whole study: In model experiments, template switching captured roughly one uniquely barcoded TCR beta cDNA molecule for every two T cells. The study measured age-related changes in TCR beta repertoire diversity using deep sequencing normalized with unique cDNA molecular identifiers. The donors were divided into four age groups: young (average approximately 15 years), middle-aged (about 39), aged (about 56) and long-lived (nearly 85). To avoid experimental bias, donors of different ages were randomly spread across the sequencing lanes. For two donors (one aged 18 to 29 and one aged 80 or older), the study analyzed two additional independent replicas of 1 million unique cDNA reads from the same blood draw. Overall study outcomes, separate from this receptor: As age increased, observed TCR beta diversity per million T cells dropped in a roughly linear way, and a significant reduction was already evident by age 40. Bulk unsorted PBMC profiling prevented conclusive comparison of naive and antigen-experienced compartments. The CMV infection status of donors was not known, potentially confounding age-related changes in expanded clonotypes. There was a strong correlation between observed TCR beta diversity and the percentage of naive T cells measured by flow cytometry. Compared with the aged group, more naive CD4+ T cells, fewer expanded clones and increased TCR diversity were shown by the long-lived group, suggesting age selection. Estimates of total diversity based on one million sequenced T cells were regarded as lower bounds and as underestimates.

Library preparation used 5' RACE. Sequencing relied on an Illumina HiSeq 2500. A second PCR of roughly 7 to 12 cycles was run with a J-beta primer mix and a sample-barcoded 5' primer. A unique molecular identifier was introduced onto each TCR beta cDNA molecule by a template-switch 5' adaptor carrying 12 random nucleotides. Each sample yielded at least 2.5 million CDR3-containing paired-end reads. The Mint cDNA synthesis kit, primed by a TRBC-specific oligonucleotide, was used to synthesize first-strand cDNA from all RNA. All cDNA was treated with uracil-DNA glycosylase and then went through a first 18-cycle PCR with the universal primers M1SS and BC2_uni_R. In the original analysis: For normalization, 1 million high-quality reads were randomly selected from each sample, with every read carrying a distinct molecular identifier. Reads sharing molecular identifiers were discarded rather than binned into consensus sequences. MiTCR, run with a Q25 quality threshold and the strictest error-elimination algorithm, handled CDR3 identification, clonotype clustering and error correction. A nonparametric unseen species model with Euler transformation was used to estimate a lower bound on total TCR beta diversity. TCRdb reanalyzed the raw reads on its own, using fastp at Q25 for trimming and MiXCR for clone calling, and kept in-frame beta chains. Identical CDR3 protein sequences are pooled into one entry, listed with their most common genes and DNA. The V and J calls were determined by TCRdb, not by the authors. Present in this sample are about 1.8 million distinct CDR3 sequences, approximately 50% of which were seen just once. Together, the top ten hold 2.1% of the sample.

The cysteine opens and the phenylalanine closes a CDR3 of 16 amino acids. The DNA shown is the 48-base CDR3, in frame from base 1. The germline V gene (reference sequence) supplies CDR1 DFQATT and CDR2 SNEGSKA. V is trimmed back by 3 bases and J by 4 bases, and the junction contains 14 bases that no gene match accounts for. Sequencing used blood. Recombination linked TRBV20-1 to TRBJ1-2; TRBD1 aligns with 7 central bases. The sequence was obtained from a woman aged 40 to 49 in good health. The bases read TGCAGTGCTAGTCCCAGACAGGGACCCGCAAGCTATGGCTACACCTTC. Its translation is CSASPRQGPASYGYTF.